Listed below are T cell receptor beta chains from one sample, sequenced in a study of blood T cell repertoires in COVID-19. Clones were read by immunoSEQ multiplex PCR, and TCRdb kept only the in-frame ones, dropping some. Of approximately 170,000 clones listed, about 86% are singletons. The sequenced sample consisted of peripheral blood. These receptors were taken from a woman aged 70-85 years with acute or convalescent COVID-19. The CDR3 runs from the conserved cysteine through the conserved F or W. A D gene is named only where the DNA matches it firmly.

len: 14
j_gene: TRBJ2-3
v_gene: TRBV2
d_gene: -
CDR3aa: CASNQGHFTDTQYF
CDR3nt: TGTGCCAGCAACCAAGGACACTTCACAGATACGCAGTATTTT

len: 16
j_gene: TRBJ1-4
v_gene: TRBV7-6
d_gene: TRBD1
CDR3aa: CASSFRTGGSNEKLFF
CDR3nt: TGTGCCAGCAGCTTTCGAACAGGGGGCTCTAATGAAAAACTGTTTTTT

len: 15
j_gene: TRBJ1-5
v_gene: TRBV18
d_gene: -
CDR3aa: CASSPFGELVEPQHF
CDR3nt: TGTGCCAGCTCACCATTCGGGGAATTGGTAGAGCCCCAGCATTTT

len: 13
j_gene: TRBJ2-3
v_gene: TRBV7-6
d_gene: -
CDR3aa: CASSVDRSDTQYF
CDR3nt: TGTGCCAGCAGCGTAGACAGGTCAGATACGCAGTATTTT

len: 15
j_gene: TRBJ1-2
v_gene: TRBV7-8
d_gene: -
CDR3aa: CASSLGIGLQYGYTF
CDR3nt: TGTGCCAGCAGCTTAGGAATTGGGCTCCAATATGGCTACACCTTC

len: 15
j_gene: TRBJ2-3
v_gene: TRBV20-1
d_gene: TRBD2
CDR3aa: CSASRPSGNTDTQYF
CDR3nt: TGCAGTGCTAGTCGTCCTAGCGGGAACACAGATACGCAGTATTTT

len: 14
j_gene: TRBJ2-3
v_gene: TRBV3-1/TRBV3-2
d_gene: -
CDR3aa: CASSQGPYTDTQYF
CDR3nt: TGTGCCAGCAGCCAAGGGCCTTACACAGATACGCAGTATTTT

len: 17
j_gene: TRBJ2-5
v_gene: TRBV7-3
d_gene: TRBD1
CDR3aa: CASSLLPGTGNQETQYF
CDR3nt: TGTGCCAGCAGCTTATTGCCCGGGACAGGGAATCAAGAGACCCAGTACTTC

len: 17
j_gene: TRBJ1-2
v_gene: TRBV19
d_gene: TRBD1
CDR3aa: CASSMTRVKTGGRGYTF
CDR3nt: TGTGCCAGTAGTATGACCCGGGTCAAGACAGGGGGCCGTGGCTACACCTTC

len: 13
j_gene: TRBJ1-5
v_gene: TRBV6-6
d_gene: -
CDR3aa: CASRTVSNQPQHF
CDR3nt: TGTGCCAGCCGAACAGTTAGCAATCAGCCCCAGCATTTT